Sequencing of this T cell receptor beta chain was carried out in a study of T cell clones after liver transplantation (dated by TCRdb to the late 2010s). Broadly, across the study: The samples were obtained from ITN030ST, a randomized trial that attempted immunosuppression withdrawal within 2 years after liver transplantation. As an antigen-independent comparator for the donor-reactive sequences, third party-reactive TCRbeta sequences from pre-transplant MLRs were identified as well. Of the 8 liver transplant recipients making up the studied cohort, 3 were classified as tolerant and 5 as non-tolerant. No induction therapy was given to the subjects, and standard immunosuppression was administered until randomization at 12-24 months post-transplant. Donor-reactive T cell clones were identified using TCRbeta sequencing after a pre-transplant mixed lymphocyte reaction and were then followed in post-transplant blood. Tolerance was defined as complete withdrawal of immunosuppression for at least one year without a rise in liver enzymes beyond twice the upper limit of normal. Three of the eight recipients were HCV-positive; the others were transplanted for non-autoimmune, non-viral indications. Blood samples were collected pre-transplant, then pre-randomization ahead of withdrawal, and finally post-randomization once withdrawal had either been completed or failed. Beyond this particular receptor, the publication reports: Conclusions were preliminary, limited by small, heterogeneous patient numbers and non-standardized post-transplant time points. Because allograft tissue specimens were not available, migration of donor-reactive T cells into the graft, rather than deletion, may have occurred. Donor-reactive sequences declined more than third party-reactive ones, suggesting partial antigen-specific deletion unrelated to withdrawal success. In 5 of 8 subjects, regardless of tolerance or HCV status, circulating donor-reactive CD4 TCRbeta sequences dropped significantly post-transplant. When repertoire turnover was taken into account, detection of donor-reactive sequences was significantly reduced in 7 of 8 subjects for CD4 and in 8 of 8 subjects for CD8. In a couple of subjects, low numbers of available donor cells limited the measurable donor-reactive repertoire.

The sample's time point label, decoded: pre-transplant. Thawed unstimulated PBMCs were stained for CD3, CD4 and CD8 and FACS-sorted into CD3+CD4+ and CD3+CD8+ populations. All 8 studied subjects were randomized to withdrawal of immunosuppression. The Qiagen DNeasy Blood and Tissue Kit was used to isolate genomic DNA. Frozen genomic DNA underwent high-throughput TCRbeta CDR3 sequencing by immunoSEQ, including PCR amplification, mapping, bias correction and internal controls. In the paper's pipeline: Productive rearrangements were retained, and unique TCRbeta sequences were defined by the CDR3 nucleotide sequence together with the V and J gene. For classification of a sequence as donor-reactive, at least 5-fold expansion in CFSE-low cells relative to unstimulated pre-transplant cells and a frequency of at least 0.01% were required. Minimum frequency thresholds were set for each subject on the basis of the unstimulated sample with the lowest template count, so that a detection power of at least 90% was ensured. Repertoire turnover was measured by Jensen-Shannon divergence between the top 1000 TCRbeta sequences post- and pre-transplant. Changes in detection of donor-reactive sequences were tested with two-sided Fisher's exact tests. The table comes from immuneACCESS by way of TCRdb, which keeps in-frame sequences with V and J called. Part of the clones is missing from these tables; in studies checked, under half for an unresolved V gene and the rest for unknown reasons. V, J and clone size reflect that table, while D and trimming were determined from the DNA. Across this sample there are about 99,000 clones, with approximately 85% seen only once. The top ten clones comprise over 0.75% of the sample.

Comments on this clone: Its recognized antigen is unknown. Base qualities were left out, and no much larger clone turns up one base away.

The starting material was CD4+ T cells from blood, obtained before liver transplant. The origin of this receptor is a human donor who received a liver transplant.

The bases read TGTGCCAGCACGCGGGTGGGTCGGGACGAGCAGTACTTC. Translated, this gives CASTRVGRDEQYF. Recombination joined TRBV6-1 with TRBJ2-7, with a tentative D gene TRBD2 over 5 matching bases. Taken from cysteine to phenylalanine, the CDR3 has 13 residues. The CDR3 DNA has 39 bases and is translated from base 1. The trim is 7 bases for V and 5 bases for J, with a gap of 15 bases between the germline ends. CDR1 and CDR2 were assigned from the germline V gene as MNHNS and SASEGT.